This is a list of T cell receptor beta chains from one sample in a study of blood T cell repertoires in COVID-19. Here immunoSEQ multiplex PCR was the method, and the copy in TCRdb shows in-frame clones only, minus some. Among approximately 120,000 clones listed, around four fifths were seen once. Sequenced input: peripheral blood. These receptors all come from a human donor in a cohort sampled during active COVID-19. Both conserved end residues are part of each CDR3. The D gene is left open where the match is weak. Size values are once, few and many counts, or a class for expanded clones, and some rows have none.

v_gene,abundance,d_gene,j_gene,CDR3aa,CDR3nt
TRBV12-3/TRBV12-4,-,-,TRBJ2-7,CARSPGAYEQYF,TGTGCCCGTTCGCCAGGGGCCTACGAGCAGTACTTC
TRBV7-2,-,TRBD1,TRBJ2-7,CASSLGRDRTYEQYF,TGTGCCAGCAGCTTAGGCCGGGACAGAACCTACGAGCAGTACTTC
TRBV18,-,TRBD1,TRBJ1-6,CASSPPDRGSSPLHF,TGTGCCAGCTCACCGCCGGACAGGGGGAGTTCACCCCTCCACTTT
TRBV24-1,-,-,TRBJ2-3,CATSVPGSDTQYF,TGTGCCACCAGTGTACCGGGATCAGATACGCAGTATTTT
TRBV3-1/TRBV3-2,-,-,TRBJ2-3,CASSLGGGAADTQYF,TGTGCCAGCAGCCTGGGAGGGGGGGCCGCAGATACGCAGTATTTT
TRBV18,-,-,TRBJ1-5,CASSFSGGGQPQHF,TGTGCCAGCTCTTTTAGCGGGGGCGGGCAGCCCCAGCATTTT
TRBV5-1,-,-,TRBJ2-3,CASSIRDTDTQYF,TGCGCCAGCAGCATCCGGGACACAGATACGCAGTATTTT
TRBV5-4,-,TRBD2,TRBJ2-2,CASSLDIRGSGSRTGELFF,TGTGCCAGCAGCTTGGATATCCGAGGTAGCGGGAGTCGTACCGGGGAGCTGTTTTTT
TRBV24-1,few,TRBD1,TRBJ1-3,CATSEQGAGNTIYF,TGTGCCACCAGTGAACAGGGGGCTGGAAACACCATATATTTT
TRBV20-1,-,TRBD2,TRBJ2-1,CSASGLAGDEQFF,TGCAGTGCTAGTGGCCTAGCGGGAGATGAGCAGTTCTTC
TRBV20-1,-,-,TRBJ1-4,CSASSGGQLSEKLFF,TGCAGTGCTAGTTCCGGGGGGCAACTTAGTGAAAAACTGTTTTTT
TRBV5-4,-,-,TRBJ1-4,CASSLDQGFSNPNEKLFF,TGTGCCAGCAGCTTGGATCAGGGTTTCTCTAACCCTAATGAAAAACTGTTTTTT
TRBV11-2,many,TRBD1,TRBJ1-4,CASSSRDSEKLFF,TGTGCCAGCAGCTCCCGGGACAGTGAAAAACTGTTTTTT
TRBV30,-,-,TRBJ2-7,CAWSSGVTYEQYF,TGTGCCTGGAGTAGCGGCGTCACCTACGAGCAGTACTTC
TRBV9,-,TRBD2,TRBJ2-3,CASSVEAAGATDTQYF,TGTGCCAGCAGCGTAGAGGCAGCGGGAGCCACAGATACGCAGTATTTT
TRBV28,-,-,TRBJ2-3,CASSRYTDTQYF,TGTGCCAGCAGCAGATACACAGATACGCAGTATTTT
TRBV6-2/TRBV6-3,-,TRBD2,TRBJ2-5,CASSYVGTTRGGGETQYF,TGTGCCAGCAGTTACGTCGGGACGACAAGAGGCGGGGGAGAGACCCAGTACTTC
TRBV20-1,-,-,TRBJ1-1,CSASKNTEAFF,TGCAGTGCTAGCAAGAACACTGAAGCTTTCTTT
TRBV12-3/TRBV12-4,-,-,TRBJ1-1,CASSFGNTEAFF,TGTGCCAGCAGTTTCGGGAACACTGAAGCTTTCTTT
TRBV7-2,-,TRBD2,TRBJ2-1,CASSSGGNEQFF,TGTGCCAGCAGCTCCGGGGGGAATGAGCAGTTCTTC
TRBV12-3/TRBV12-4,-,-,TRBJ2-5,CASSFGRQETQYF,TGTGCCAGCAGTTTCGGCAGGCAAGAGACCCAGTACTTC
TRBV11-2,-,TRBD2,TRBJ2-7,CASSFFSGRGEQYF,TGTGCCAGCAGCTTTTTTAGCGGGAGGGGCGAGCAGTACTTC
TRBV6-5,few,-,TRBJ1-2,CASKLRGSHYGYTF,TGTGCCAGCAAGCTTCGTGGTAGTCACTATGGCTACACCTTC
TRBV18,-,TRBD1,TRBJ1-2,CASSPEGTGKYGYTF,TGTGCCAGCTCACCTGAGGGGACAGGGAAATATGGCTACACCTTC
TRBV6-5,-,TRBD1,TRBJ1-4,CASRETGNEKLFF,TGTGCCAGCAGGGAGACAGGGAACGAAAAACTGTTTTTT
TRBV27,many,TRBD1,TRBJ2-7,CASSLGRDRVNYEQYF,TGTGCCAGCAGTTTGGGACGGGACAGGGTAAATTACGAGCAGTACTTC
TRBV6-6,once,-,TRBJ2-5,CASSNRAGVMQETQYF,TGTGCCAGCAGTAACAGGGCAGGGGTTATGCAAGAGACCCAGTACTTC
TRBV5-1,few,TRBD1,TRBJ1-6,CASSLATSGGSSPLHF,TGCGCCAGCAGCTTGGCGACGTCAGGGGGGAGTTCACCCCTCCACTTT
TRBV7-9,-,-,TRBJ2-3,CASSGGLSTDTQYF,TGTGCCAGCAGCGGAGGACTGAGCACAGATACGCAGTATTTT
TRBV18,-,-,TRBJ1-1,CASSLSRGTEAFF,TGTGCCAGCTCCCTCTCAAGAGGGACTGAAGCTTTCTTT
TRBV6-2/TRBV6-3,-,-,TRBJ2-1,CASSYSEEGFLYNEQFF,TGTGCCAGCAGTTACTCGGAAGAGGGATTCCTTTACAATGAGCAGTTCTTC
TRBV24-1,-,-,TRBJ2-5,CATSDSGAETQYF,TGTGCCACCAGTGATTCAGGGGCGGAGACCCAGTACTTC
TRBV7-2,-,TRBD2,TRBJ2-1,CASSSPPGLGNEQFF,TGTGCCAGCAGCTCGCCTCCGGGACTAGGGAATGAGCAGTTCTTC
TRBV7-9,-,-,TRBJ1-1,CASSLDMNTEAFF,TGTGCCAGCAGCTTAGACATGAACACTGAAGCTTTCTTT
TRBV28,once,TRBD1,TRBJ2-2,CASSPQGGQVIPGELFF,TGTGCCAGCAGTCCCCAAGGGGGACAGGTGATCCCCGGGGAGCTGTTTTTT
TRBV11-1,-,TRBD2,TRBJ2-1,CASSLALAGGLNEQFF,TGTGCCAGCAGCTTAGCACTAGCGGGGGGTTTAAATGAGCAGTTCTTC
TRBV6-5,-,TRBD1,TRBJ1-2,CASSLGTGANYGYTF,TGTGCCAGCAGTTTAGGGACAGGGGCTAACTATGGCTACACCTTC
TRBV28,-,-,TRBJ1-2,CASSLGRSYGYTF,TGTGCCAGCAGTTTGGGGCGGAGCTATGGCTACACCTTC
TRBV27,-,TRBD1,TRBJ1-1,CASSVGQGTEAFF,TGTGCCAGCAGCGTGGGACAGGGCACTGAAGCTTTCTTT
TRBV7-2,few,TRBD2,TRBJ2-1,CASRPGTSGRASADEQFF,TGTGCCAGTCGACCCGGGACTAGCGGGAGGGCCAGTGCCGATGAGCAGTTCTTC
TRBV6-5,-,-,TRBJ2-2,CASRPRVGNTGELFF,TGTGCCAGCAGGCCCAGGGTGGGGAACACCGGGGAGCTGTTTTTT
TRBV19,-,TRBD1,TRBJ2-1,CASRVWDRGDVNEQFF,TGTGCCAGTAGGGTCTGGGACAGGGGAGATGTCAATGAGCAGTTCTTC
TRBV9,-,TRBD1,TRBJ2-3,CASSQRGLNSESTDTQYF,TGTGCCAGCAGCCAGAGGGGGCTCAATAGTGAAAGCACAGATACGCAGTATTTT